This TCR beta chain was obtained from a study of blood T cell repertoires in COVID-19. The repertoire was sequenced with immunoSEQ multiplex PCR; TCRdb's copy has only in-frame clones and lacks some. The data contain fewer than 250,000 clones, roughly 90% of them singletons. The CDR3 contains 15 residues. V was pared by 5 bases and J by 8 bases, with 11 bases of the junction left unmatched. From germline, CDR1 is MNHEY and CDR2 SVGAGI. The rearrangement joins TRBV6-5 to TRBJ2-1; 8 bases map to TRBD2. This TCR came from a young woman who had recovered from COVID-19. The specimen was PBMCs or T cells enriched from blood (not recorded which). The chain's CDR3 is CASSSTGTRGDEQFF. The DNA for the CDR3 is TGTGCCAGCAGTAGCACCGGGACTAGGGGCGATGAGCAGTTCTTC.